The T cell receptor (beta chain) under discussion was sequenced for a study of T cell responses to AZD1222 COVID-19 vaccine. Pooled samples include second doses given at about 4 or 12 weeks. The table came from immunoSEQ multiplex PCR; TCRdb's copy has only in-frame clones and leaves some out. Of about 150,000 clones listed, around 93% are singletons. Per the germline V gene, CDR1 is GTSNPN and CDR2 is SVGIG (reference sequence). Trimming took 2 bases from V and 5 from J, leaving 8 bases between them. The CDR3 length is 12 residues. The J gene is TRBJ2-3, the V gene TRBV30; D remains ambiguous. The sequence derives from an adult who received the AZD1222 COVID-19 vaccine. Material: peripheral blood, obtained 28 days after the second AZD1222 dose. The CDR3 DNA follows: TGTGCCTGGAGTCCTCGAGGAGATACGCAGTATTTT. Residues: CAWSPRGDTQYF.